This TCR beta chain was recovered during a study of naive and memory T cell subsets. Looked up from germline, CDR1 is MNHEY and CDR2 is SVGAGI. V was cut by 0 bases and J by 1 base, with 8 bases left in between. The CDR3 spans 15 residues. Overnight CMV lysate stimulation of fresh PBMCs defined donor CMV status by CD4+ IFNgamma. Both TRBC1 and TRBC2 were covered by a beta constant-region primer of two equimolar oligonucleotides. A 12-nucleotide UMI and the SP2 primer were added to the cDNA 3' end by oligonucleotide ligation. TCRdb redid the calling of the UMI-ligation and nested PCR reads with MiXCR, one entry per CDR3 protein. The table shows about 150,000 distinct CDR3 sequences, with 15% to 20% occurring only once.

The sequenced material came from naive CD4+ T cells from blood. J is TRBJ2-3 and V is TRBV6-5; possible D gene TRBD2, 6 bases. This receptor was identified in a human donor in good health. The CDR3 sequence is CASSYSASGTDTQYF. Here the CDR3 DNA reads TGTGCCAGCAGTTACTCGGCTAGCGGCACAGATACGCAGTATTTT.